These T cell receptor beta chains were read from a single sample in a study of blood T cell repertoires in COVID-19. The table came from immunoSEQ multiplex PCR; TCRdb's copy has only in-frame clones and leaves some out. The sample has over 10,000 clones, roughly 85% seen once. What was sequenced was peripheral blood. These receptor sequences come from a human donor in a cohort sampled during active COVID-19. The CDR3 runs from the conserved cysteine through the conserved F or W. A D gene is named only where the DNA matches it firmly. Size is stated for part of the rows, as once, few or many counts, or as a class when the clone is expanded.

D gene,clone size,V gene,J gene,CDR3 protein,CDR3 DNA
.,.,TRBV7-3,TRBJ1-1,CASSLPGAEAFF,TGTGCCAGCAGCCTCCCAGGGGCTGAAGCTTTCTTT
.,.,TRBV2,TRBJ1-1,CASSVILSRTEAFF,TGTGCCAGCAGTGTTATACTCTCTCGGACTGAAGCTTTCTTT
.,.,TRBV18,TRBJ2-1,CASSPEGVDEQFF,TGTGCCAGCTCACCAGAAGGGGTCGATGAGCAGTTCTTC
.,.,TRBV11-2,TRBJ2-3,CASREGFDTQYF,TGTGCCAGCAGGGAGGGTTTTGATACGCAGTATTTT
TRBD2,.,TRBV7-7,TRBJ2-3,CASSLTSASTDTQYF,TGTGCCAGCAGCCTCACTAGCGCCAGCACAGATACGCAGTATTTT
.,.,TRBV4-2,TRBJ2-1,CASSQETWDEQFF,TGTGCCAGCAGCCAGGAGACCTGGGATGAGCAGTTCTTC
.,.,TRBV7-9,TRBJ1-1,CASSTLPWAGVTEAFF,TGTGCCAGCAGCACTCTCCCCTGGGCCGGGGTCACTGAAGCTTTCTTT
TRBD1,.,TRBV5-4,TRBJ1-1,CASSTDRGQNTEAFF,TGTGCCAGCAGCACCGACAGGGGGCAGAACACTGAAGCTTTCTTT
TRBD1,.,TRBV5-6,TRBJ2-3,CASTSRVARGRNTDTQYF,TGTGCCAGCACCTCTCGAGTGGCCAGGGGGCGCAACACAGATACGCAGTATTTT
TRBD1,.,TRBV3-1/TRBV3-2,TRBJ1-2,CASSRPGTGSYTF,TGTGCCAGCAGCCGTCCCGGGACAGGGAGCTACACCTTC
TRBD2,.,TRBV4-2,TRBJ2-5,CASSQVWASGGAEETQYF,TGTGCCAGCAGCCAAGTTTGGGCCAGCGGGGGGGCGGAGGAGACCCAGTACTTC
.,few,TRBV7-9,TRBJ1-2,CASSSGDYGYTF,TGTGCCAGCAGCTCCGGGGACTATGGCTACACCTTC
TRBD2,.,TRBV4-2,TRBJ2-1,CASGTSGRTLYNEQFF,TGTGCCAGCGGAACTAGCGGGAGGACACTCTACAATGAGCAGTTCTTC
TRBD1,.,TRBV6-2/TRBV6-3,TRBJ1-2,CASSYSTGTGINYGYTF,TGTGCCAGCAGTTACTCGACGGGGACAGGGATTAACTATGGCTACACCTTC
TRBD1,.,TRBV7-2,TRBJ1-1,CASSLNRGLTEAFF,TGTGCCAGCAGCTTGAACAGGGGGCTTACTGAAGCTTTCTTT
TRBD1,.,TRBV4-3,TRBJ1-2,CASSPDRDYGYTF,TGCGCCAGCAGCCCGGACAGGGACTATGGCTACACCTTC
.,.,TRBV5-6,TRBJ2-3,CASSLEGGRIADTQYF,TGTGCCAGCAGCTTGGAAGGGGGAAGGATTGCAGATACGCAGTATTTT
.,.,TRBV7-3,TRBJ1-6,CASSRQGNNSPLHF,TGTGCCAGCAGCCGCCAGGGGAATAATTCACCCCTCCACTTT
TRBD2,once,TRBV27,TRBJ2-1,CASSFQRGGSYNEQFF,TGTGCCAGCAGTTTTCAGCGGGGGGGCTCCTACAATGAGCAGTTCTTC
TRBD1,.,TRBV9,TRBJ1-2,CASSAMGTGPNNYGYTF,TGTGCCAGCAGCGCCATGGGGACAGGGCCTAATAACTATGGCTACACCTTC
TRBD2,.,TRBV29-1,TRBJ2-1,CSVHGTSESNEQFF,TGCAGCGTGCACGGGACTAGCGAGAGCAATGAGCAGTTCTTC
.,.,TRBV6-5,TRBJ2-5,CASTDGGRYQETQYF,TGTGCCAGCACGGACGGGGGACGGTACCAAGAGACCCAGTACTTC
TRBD1,.,TRBV5-1,TRBJ1-2,CASSLDRGQVGYTF,TGCGCCAGCAGCTTGGACAGGGGGCAAGTTGGCTACACCTTC
TRBD2,.,TRBV10-1,TRBJ2-2,CASSEGTSGRKGGELFF,TGCGCCAGCAGTGAGGGAACTAGCGGGAGGAAAGGCGGGGAGCTGTTTTTT
TRBD1,.,TRBV13,TRBJ2-5,CASSSAPDREGTQYF,TGTGCCAGCAGCTCCGCGCCAGACAGGGAAGGGACCCAGTACTTC
.,.,TRBV15,TRBJ2-2,CATSGGQWGTGELFF,TGTGCCACCAGCGGCGGACAGTGGGGGACCGGGGAGCTGTTTTTT
TRBD1,.,TRBV27,TRBJ2-7,CASSPRTGLSYEQYF,TGTGCCAGCAGTCCCAGGACAGGGCTTTCCTACGAGCAGTACTTC
.,.,TRBV19,TRBJ2-7,CASSPLDRRNASYEQYF,TGTGCCAGTAGTCCTTTAGACAGGAGAAACGCCTCCTACGAGCAGTACTTC
.,.,TRBV7-9,TRBJ1-4,CASSFGWEKLFF,TGTGCCAGCAGCTTCGGGTGGGAAAAACTGTTTTTT
TRBD1,.,TRBV14,TRBJ1-3,CASSQLGQGRRNTIYF,TGTGCCAGCAGCCAACTGGGACAGGGTAGAAGAAACACCATATATTTT
.,.,TRBV6-5,TRBJ1-1,CASSYGVTARGTEAFF,TGTGCCAGCAGTTATGGAGTTACGGCTAGGGGAACTGAAGCTTTCTTT
TRBD2,.,TRBV11-3,TRBJ2-1,CASSLLGAGGTYNEQFF,TGTGCCAGCAGCTTATTAGGAGCGGGAGGAACCTACAATGAGCAGTTCTTC
.,.,TRBV2,TRBJ2-2,CARKGAGTQANTGELFF,TGTGCCCGAAAAGGGGCCGGGACACAAGCGAACACCGGGGAGCTGTTTTTT
.,.,TRBV7-9,TRBJ1-1,CASSRTVNTEAFF,TGTGCCAGCAGCCGAACAGTGAACACTGAAGCTTTCTTT
.,.,TRBV2,TRBJ1-1,CASSLLGGDGEAFF,TGTGCCAGCAGCTTATTGGGGGGAGATGGCGAAGCTTTCTTT
TRBD1,.,TRBV7-3,TRBJ1-1,CASSIQGTSAEAFF,TGTGCCAGCAGCATACAGGGGACGTCGGCTGAAGCTTTCTTT
TRBD2,.,TRBV5-1,TRBJ2-7,CASSTGLAVEQYF,TGCGCCAGCAGCACCGGACTAGCGGTCGAGCAGTACTTC
TRBD1,.,TRBV11-2,TRBJ1-1,CASSRGQGLNTEAFF,TGTGCCAGCAGTCGGGGACAGGGCTTGAATACTGAAGCTTTCTTT
.,.,TRBV16,TRBJ2-3,CASSTDSSTDTQYF,TGTGCCAGCAGCACCGACAGTAGCACAGATACGCAGTATTTT
TRBD2,.,TRBV12-5,TRBJ2-7,CASGFRTGTTPYEQYF,TGTGCTAGTGGTTTTCGCACCGGGACTACCCCCTACGAGCAGTACTTC
.,.,TRBV9,TRBJ2-3,CASSGIPGTWGTQYF,TGTGCCAGCAGCGGAATACCCGGGACTTGGGGTACGCAGTATTTT
.,.,TRBV18,TRBJ2-3,CASSPRAGAIGTQYF,TGTGCCAGCTCACCACGGGCGGGTGCGATAGGTACGCAGTATTTT
TRBD2,.,TRBV27,TRBJ2-1,CASSLAGGPHEQFF,TGTGCCAGCAGTTTAGCGGGAGGGCCCCATGAGCAGTTCTTC
TRBD1,.,TRBV15,TRBJ2-3,CATSRVGTVTDTQYF,TGTGCCACCAGCAGAGTAGGGACAGTGACAGATACGCAGTATTTT
TRBD2,.,TRBV5-1,TRBJ2-2,CASSFISGRPGELFF,TGCGCCAGCAGCTTTATTAGCGGGAGACCCGGGGAGCTGTTTTTT
.,once,TRBV5-6,TRBJ1-4,CASTGTAEKLFF,TGTGCCAGCACAGGGACTGCCGAAAAACTGTTTTTT
TRBD1,.,TRBV6-6,TRBJ2-7,CASSPGTGFSYEQYF,TGTGCCAGCAGTCCCGGGACAGGGTTCTCCTACGAGCAGTACTTC
.,.,TRBV30,TRBJ1-4,CAYQTGLSTNEKLFF,TGTGCCTACCAAACAGGGCTTTCGACTAATGAAAAACTGTTTTTT
TRBD2,.,TRBV18,TRBJ2-1,CASSPQSSGSYNEQFF,TGTGCCAGCTCACCACAATCTAGCGGCTCCTACAATGAGCAGTTCTTC
TRBD1,few,TRBV15,TRBJ1-6,CAIHTGGDNSPLHF,TGTGCCATACACACAGGGGGCGATAATTCACCCCTCCACTTT
.,.,TRBV5-6,TRBJ1-5,CASSFAGLGNQPQHF,TGTGCCAGCAGCTTTGCGGGGCTGGGGAATCAGCCCCAGCATTTT
TRBD2,.,TRBV9,TRBJ2-5,CASSVGSGRAGETQYF,TGTGCCAGCAGCGTAGGTAGCGGGAGGGCCGGGGAGACCCAGTACTTC
.,.,TRBV11-2,TRBJ2-1,CASSLDRLAEQFF,TGTGCCAGCAGCTTAGATCGTCTGGCTGAGCAGTTCTTC
TRBD2,.,TRBV11-2,TRBJ2-3,CASSFPAGVGTDTQYF,TGTGCCAGCAGCTTCCCCGCGGGAGTTGGCACAGATACGCAGTATTTT
.,.,TRBV6-5,TRBJ2-2,CATLRSFTNTGELFF,TGTGCCACCCTTAGGAGCTTTACGAACACCGGGGAGCTGTTTTTT
TRBD1,.,TRBV6-5,TRBJ2-7,CASSFGTGPSKQYF,TGTGCCAGCAGTTTCGGGACAGGGCCTTCGAAGCAGTACTTC
TRBD2,few,TRBV19,TRBJ2-1,CASRELAGRDNEQFF,TGTGCCAGTAGAGAACTAGCGGGGAGGGACAATGAGCAGTTCTTC
TRBD2,.,TRBV9,TRBJ2-1,CASSVGGAGGREGSSYNEQFF,TGTGCCAGCAGCGTAGGTGGGGCGGGAGGCCGGGAGGGGAGCTCCTACAATGAGCAGTTCTTC
TRBD2,once,TRBV5-4,TRBJ2-5,CASSLGDYQETQYF,TGTGCCAGCAGCTTGGGGGACTATCAAGAGACCCAGTACTTC
TRBD1,once,TRBV2,TRBJ1-2,CASSGGTGVGYTF,TGTGCCAGCAGTGGCGGGACAGGGGTCGGCTACACCTTC